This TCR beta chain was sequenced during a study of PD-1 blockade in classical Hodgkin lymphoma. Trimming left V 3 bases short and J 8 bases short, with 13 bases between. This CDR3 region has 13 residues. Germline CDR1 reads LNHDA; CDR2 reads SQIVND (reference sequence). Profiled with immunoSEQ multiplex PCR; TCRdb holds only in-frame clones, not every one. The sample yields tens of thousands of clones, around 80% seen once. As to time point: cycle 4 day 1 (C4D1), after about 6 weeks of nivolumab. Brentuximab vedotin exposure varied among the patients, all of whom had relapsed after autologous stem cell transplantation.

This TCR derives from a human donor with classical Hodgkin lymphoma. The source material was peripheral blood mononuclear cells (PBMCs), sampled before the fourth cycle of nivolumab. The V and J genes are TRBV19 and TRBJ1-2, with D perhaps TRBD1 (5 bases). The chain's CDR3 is CASSMTGTGGYTF. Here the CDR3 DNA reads TGTGCCAGTAGTATGACCGGGACCGGCGGCTACACCTTC.